These T cell receptor beta chains were read from a single sample in a study of CD8+ T cells in alopecia areata. Assay used: immunoSEQ multiplex PCR; TCRdb lists only in-frame clones, some missing. Among roughly 150,000 clones listed, 47% were seen once. Material for sequencing was CD4+ T cells sorted from blood. These receptor sequences come from a human donor with alopecia areata. CDR3s include the opening cysteine and the closing phenylalanine or tryptophan. D genes are given only for firm matches. Size is stated for part of the rows, as once, few or many counts, or as a class when the clone is expanded.

NA	NA	TRBV2	TRBJ1-2	CASSAGPYYGYTF	TGTGCCAGCAGTGCGGGACCGTACTATGGCTACACCTTC
TRBD2	NA	TRBV28	TRBJ2-1	CASLSRVLAGDVEQFF	TGTGCCAGCCTCAGTAGGGTACTAGCGGGAGACGTGGAGCAGTTCTTC
TRBD2	NA	TRBV6-4	TRBJ2-3	CASSRTSLSVGTDTQYF	TGTGCCAGCAGCAGGACTAGCCTGTCCGTCGGCACAGATACGCAGTATTTT
NA	NA	TRBV4-1	TRBJ1-5	CASSQDPGNQPQHF	TGCGCCAGCAGCCAAGACCCGGGGAATCAGCCCCAGCATTTT
NA	NA	TRBV5-4	TRBJ2-3	CASSFLGASTDTQYF	TGTGCCAGCAGCTTTTTGGGAGCCAGCACAGATACGCAGTATTTT
NA	NA	TRBV7-3	TRBJ2-4	CASSFTGTLGSIQYF	TGTGCCAGCAGCTTTACCGGGACTCTCGGTAGCATTCAGTACTTC
NA	few	TRBV7-2	TRBJ1-1	CASSIVVEAFF	TGTGCCAGCAGCATAGTCGTTGAAGCTTTCTTT
TRBD1	once	TRBV11-2	TRBJ2-7	CASSSRDRMRTYEQYF	TGTGCCAGCAGCTCCCGGGACAGAATGAGAACCTACGAGCAGTACTTC
NA	once	TRBV2	TRBJ2-4	CASSELANKNIQYF	TGTGCCAGCAGTGAGCTAGCAAACAAAAACATTCAGTACTTC
NA	NA	TRBV5-1	TRBJ2-6	CASSSGTGPGANVLTF	TGCGCCAGCAGCTCGGGAACAGGGCCAGGGGCCAACGTCCTGACTTTC
TRBD2	NA	TRBV5-4	TRBJ2-3	CASSHAGLAGARDTQYF	TGTGCCAGCAGCCACGCCGGGCTAGCGGGAGCAAGAGATACGCAGTATTTT
NA	few	TRBV7-8	TRBJ2-1	CASSSWGDEQFF	TGTGCCAGCAGCTCCTGGGGGGATGAGCAGTTCTTC
NA	NA	TRBV29-1	TRBJ2-1	CSVVLGLYNEQFF	TGCAGCGTTGTACTGGGCTTATACAATGAGCAGTTCTTC
NA	few	TRBV19	TRBJ2-2	CASSPASTGELFF	TGTGCCAGTAGTCCCGCGAGCACCGGGGAGCTGTTTTTT
TRBD2	NA	TRBV7-6	TRBJ2-1	CASSFMAGGPNEQFF	TGTGCCAGCAGCTTTATGGCGGGAGGGCCCAATGAGCAGTTCTTC
NA	few	TRBV7-9	TRBJ2-6	CASSRVGANVLTF	TGTGCCAGCAGCCGAGTGGGGGCCAACGTCCTGACTTTC
NA	NA	TRBV27	TRBJ2-7	CASSLFPSSTYEQYF	TGTGCCAGCAGTTTATTCCCGTCCAGCACCTACGAGCAGTACTTC
NA	NA	TRBV6-5	TRBJ1-1	CATNVTEAFF	TGTGCCACCAATGTTACTGAAGCTTTCTTT
NA	NA	TRBV2	TRBJ2-2	CASSTSGTYTGELFF	TGTGCCAGCAGCACCTCCGGGACATACACCGGGGAGCTGTTTTTT
NA	NA	TRBV6-5	TRBJ2-7	CASTNHGGVPGEQYF	TGTGCCAGCACAAACCATGGAGGGGTCCCAGGCGAGCAGTACTTC
TRBD1	NA	TRBV29-1	TRBJ2-7	CSGRTGGSSGEQYF	TGCAGCGGGAGGACAGGGGGTTCCTCTGGCGAGCAGTACTTC
NA	few	TRBV9	TRBJ1-5	CASSELGGPQHF	TGTGCCAGCAGCGAGCTCGGGGGGCCCCAGCATTTT
TRBD1	NA	TRBV28	TRBJ2-7	CASSSTGDLGEQYF	TGTGCCAGCAGTTCGACAGGGGATCTGGGCGAGCAGTACTTC
TRBD2	NA	TRBV2	TRBJ2-1	CASSPNGLAGSYNEQFF	TGTGCCAGCAGTCCGAACGGACTAGCGGGATCCTACAATGAGCAGTTCTTC
TRBD1	few	TRBV10-3	TRBJ2-7	CAISEPGQGLYEQYF	TGTGCCATCAGTGAGCCAGGACAGGGCCTTTACGAGCAGTACTTC
NA	NA	TRBV7-2	TRBJ1-1	CASSLFGGMNTEAFF	TGTGCCAGCAGCTTATTCGGGGGGATGAACACTGAAGCTTTCTTT
NA	few	TRBV2	TRBJ2-2	CASRVTGELFF	TGTGCCAGCAGAGTCACCGGGGAGCTGTTTTTT
NA	few	TRBV28	TRBJ2-6	CASSWYSGANVLTF	TGTGCCAGCAGTTGGTACTCTGGGGCCAACGTCCTGACTTTC
TRBD2	few	TRBV25-1	TRBJ2-1	CASSYSGRGGHEQFF	TGTGCCAGCAGCTATAGCGGGAGGGGTGGCCATGAGCAGTTCTTC
NA	NA	TRBV2	TRBJ1-3	CASSEQGTGNTIYF	TGTGCCAGCAGTGAACAGGGGACTGGAAACACCATATATTTT
NA	NA	TRBV5-1	TRBJ2-3	CASSLAADTQYF	TGCGCCAGCAGCTTGGCCGCCGATACGCAGTATTTT
NA	NA	TRBV9	TRBJ2-7	CASSEGDGSPYEQYF	TGTGCCAGCAGCGAGGGGGACGGCTCCCCCTACGAGCAGTACTTC
TRBD2	few	TRBV6-5	TRBJ2-4	CASSTGGAKNIQYF	TGTGCCAGCAGTACGGGGGGGGCCAAAAACATTCAGTACTTC
TRBD1	NA	TRBV28	TRBJ2-5	CASSLSARGLVFGETQYF	TGTGCCAGCAGTTTAAGCGCCAGGGGGCTGGTGTTCGGGGAGACCCAGTACTTC
NA	NA	TRBV6-1	TRBJ2-3	CASRRGPDTQYF	TGTGCCAGCAGGAGGGGACCAGATACGCAGTATTTT
NA	NA	TRBV5-1	TRBJ2-7	CASSSWGYEQYF	TGCGCCAGCAGCTCTTGGGGCTACGAGCAGTACTTC
TRBD2	NA	TRBV2	TRBJ2-3	CASRLTSGRSDTQYF	TGTGCCAGCAGATTGACTAGCGGGAGATCGGATACGCAGTATTTT